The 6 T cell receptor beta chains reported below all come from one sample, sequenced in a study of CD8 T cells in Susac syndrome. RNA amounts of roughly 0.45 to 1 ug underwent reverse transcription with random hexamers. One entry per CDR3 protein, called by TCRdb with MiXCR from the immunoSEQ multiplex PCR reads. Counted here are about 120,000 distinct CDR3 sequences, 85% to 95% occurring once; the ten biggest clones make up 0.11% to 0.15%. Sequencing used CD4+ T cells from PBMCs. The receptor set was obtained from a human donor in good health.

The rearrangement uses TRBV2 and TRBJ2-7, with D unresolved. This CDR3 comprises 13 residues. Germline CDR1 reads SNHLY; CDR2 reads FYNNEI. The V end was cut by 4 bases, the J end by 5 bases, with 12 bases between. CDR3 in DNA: TGTGCCAGCAGTGTGTCCTTATGGAACGAGCAGTACTTC. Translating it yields CASSVSLWNEQYF.

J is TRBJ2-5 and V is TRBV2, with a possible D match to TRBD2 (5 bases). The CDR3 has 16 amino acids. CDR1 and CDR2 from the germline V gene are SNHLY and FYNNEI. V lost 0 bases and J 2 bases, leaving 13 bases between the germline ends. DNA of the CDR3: TGTGCCAGCAGTGAAGCGCGCTCGGGAAGTCAAGAGACCCAGTACTTC. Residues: CASSEARSGSQETQYF.

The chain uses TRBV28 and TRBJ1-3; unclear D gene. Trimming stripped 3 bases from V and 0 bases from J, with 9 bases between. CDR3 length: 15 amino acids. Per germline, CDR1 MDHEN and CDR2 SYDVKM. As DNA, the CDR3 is TGTGCCAGCAGTTTCCCCAGAAACTCTGGAAACACCATATATTTT. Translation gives CASSFPRNSGNTIYF.

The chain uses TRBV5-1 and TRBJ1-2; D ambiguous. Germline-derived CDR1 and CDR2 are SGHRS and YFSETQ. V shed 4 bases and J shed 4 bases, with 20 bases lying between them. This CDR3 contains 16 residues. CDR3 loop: CASSPGPTSGSYGYTF. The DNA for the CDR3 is TGCGCCAGCAGCCCAGGACCGACATCTGGGAGCTATGGCTACACCTTC. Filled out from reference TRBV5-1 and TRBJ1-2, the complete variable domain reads KAGVTQTPRYLIKTRGQQVTLSCSPISGHRSVSWYQQTPGQGLQFLFEYFSETQRNKGNFPGRFSGRQFSNSRSEMNVSTLELGDSALYLCASSPGPTSGSYGYTFGSGTRLTVV.

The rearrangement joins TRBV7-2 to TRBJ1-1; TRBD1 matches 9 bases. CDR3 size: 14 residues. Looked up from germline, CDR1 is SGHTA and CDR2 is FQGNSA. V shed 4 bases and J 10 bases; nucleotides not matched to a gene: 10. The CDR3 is CASSSDLNRGRAFF. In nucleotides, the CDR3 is TGTGCCAGCAGCTCAGACCTAAACAGGGGGCGAGCTTTCTTT.

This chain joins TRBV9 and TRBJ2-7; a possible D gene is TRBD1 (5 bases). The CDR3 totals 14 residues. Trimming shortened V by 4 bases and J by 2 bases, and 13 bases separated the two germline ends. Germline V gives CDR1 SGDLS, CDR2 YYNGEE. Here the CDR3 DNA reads TGTGCCAGCAGCCTTGACAGTGAGACCTACGAGCAGTACTTC. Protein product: CASSLDSETYEQYF. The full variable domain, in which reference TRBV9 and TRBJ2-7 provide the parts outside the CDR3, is DSGVTQTPKHLITATGQRVTLRCSPRSGDLSVYWYQQSLDQGLQFLIQYYNGEERAKGNILERFSAQQFPDLHSELNLSSLELGDSALYFCASSLDSETYEQYFGPGTRLTVT.